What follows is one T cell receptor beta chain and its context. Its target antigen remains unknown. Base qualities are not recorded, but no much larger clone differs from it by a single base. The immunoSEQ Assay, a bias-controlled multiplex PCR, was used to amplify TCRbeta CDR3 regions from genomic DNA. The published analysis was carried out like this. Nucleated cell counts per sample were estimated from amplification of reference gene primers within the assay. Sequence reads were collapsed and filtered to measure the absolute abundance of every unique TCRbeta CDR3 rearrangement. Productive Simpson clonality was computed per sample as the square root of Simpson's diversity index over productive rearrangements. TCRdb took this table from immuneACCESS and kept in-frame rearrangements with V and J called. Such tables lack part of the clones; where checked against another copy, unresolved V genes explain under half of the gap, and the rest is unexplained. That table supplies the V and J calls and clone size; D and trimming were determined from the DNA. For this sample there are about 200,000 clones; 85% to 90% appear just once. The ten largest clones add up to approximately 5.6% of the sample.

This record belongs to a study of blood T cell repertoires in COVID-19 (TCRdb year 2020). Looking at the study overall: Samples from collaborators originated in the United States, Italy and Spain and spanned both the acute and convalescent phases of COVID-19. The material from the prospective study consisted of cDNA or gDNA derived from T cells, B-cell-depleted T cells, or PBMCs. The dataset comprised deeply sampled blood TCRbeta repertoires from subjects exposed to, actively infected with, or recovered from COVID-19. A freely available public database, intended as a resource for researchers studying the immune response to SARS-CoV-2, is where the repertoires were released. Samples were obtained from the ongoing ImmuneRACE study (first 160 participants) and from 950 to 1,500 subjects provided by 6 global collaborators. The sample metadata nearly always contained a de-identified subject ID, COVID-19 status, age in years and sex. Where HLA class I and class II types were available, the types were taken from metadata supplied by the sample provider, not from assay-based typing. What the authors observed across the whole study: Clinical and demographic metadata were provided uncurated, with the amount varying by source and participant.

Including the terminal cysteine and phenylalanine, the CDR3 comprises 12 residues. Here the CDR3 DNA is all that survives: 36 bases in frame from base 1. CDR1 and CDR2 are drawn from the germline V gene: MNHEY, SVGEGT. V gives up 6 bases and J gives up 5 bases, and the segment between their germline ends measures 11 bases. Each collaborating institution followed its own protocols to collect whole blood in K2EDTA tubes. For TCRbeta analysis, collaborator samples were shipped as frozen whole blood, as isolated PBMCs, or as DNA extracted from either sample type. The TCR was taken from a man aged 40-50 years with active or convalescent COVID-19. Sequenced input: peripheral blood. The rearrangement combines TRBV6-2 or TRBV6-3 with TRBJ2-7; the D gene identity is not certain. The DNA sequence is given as TGTGCCAGCAGCTTATCGTTCGACGAGCAGTACTTC. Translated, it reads CASSLSFDEQYF.